Listed here are 14 T cell receptor beta chains from one sample, sequenced in a study of T cell repertoires in cytomegalovirus infection. MiXCR, applied by TCRdb to the reads, yields one record per CDR3 protein. The sample yields around 310,000 distinct CDR3 sequences, 17% seen once. Sequencing was done on a sample of PBMCs. Receptors were obtained from a human donor in good health (CMV status not recorded). Some clones in this sample may be carry-over from other donors' samples.

This clonotype was observed at least ten times. The chain couples TRBV7-2 to TRBJ1-6; D might be TRBD1 (6 bases). The germline V gene encodes CDR1 SGHTA and CDR2 FQGNSA. The V end lost 3 bases, the J end lost 8 bases, and 8 bases lay between the germline ends. This CDR3 is 13 amino acids long. The CDR3 is CASSLTGYSPLHF. The CDR3 nucleotides are TGTGCCAGCAGCTTGACAGGATATTCACCCCTCCACTTT.

This clonotype was seen more than once but under ten times. This chain joins TRBV20-1 and TRBJ2-3, with TRBD2 identical over 13 bases. CDR3 length: 13 amino acids. Per germline, CDR1 DFQATT and CDR2 SNEGSKA (reference sequence). The CDR3 here is CRTSGGEGNTQYF. Here the CDR3 DNA reads TGCAGAACTAGCGGGGGGGAGGGAAATACGCAGTATTTT.

The gene calls are TRBV20-1 and TRBJ2-7, with TRBD2 identical over 14 bases. V shed 5 bases and J 7 bases; nucleotides not matched to a gene: 7. The CDR3 spans 14 residues. The germline CDR1 and CDR2 sequences are DFQATT and SNEGSKA (reference sequence). CDR3 nucleotide sequence: TGCAGTGCTGAAGGGACTAGCGGGGGTCGTGAGCAGTACTTC. It encodes CSAEGTSGGREQYF.

Many counts were recorded for this clonotype. The rearrangement uses TRBV7-2 and TRBJ2-7; no firm D call. V was shortened by 3 bases and J by 0 bases, with 9 bases between the two germline ends. Germline V gene sequence: CDR1 SGHTA, CDR2 FQGNSA. CDR3 length: 14 residues. The CDR3, as DNA: TGTGCCAGCAGCTTTGGGATGATCTCCTACGAGCAGTACTTC. Its translation is CASSFGMISYEQYF.

V and J are TRBV5-1 and TRBJ2-5; 13 bases match TRBD2. Germline V gene sequence: CDR1 SGHRS, CDR2 YFSETQ. The V and J ends lost 3 bases and 5 bases, in that order; junction bases with no gene match: 7. The CDR3 totals 16 residues. CDR3 nucleotides: TGCGCCAGCAGCTCCGGACTAGCGGGGGTGGGGGAGACCCAGTACTTC. This translates into CASSSGLAGVGETQYF. Complete variable domain (other parts from reference TRBV5-1 and TRBJ2-5): KAGVTQTPRYLIKTRGQQVTLSCSPISGHRSVSWYQQTPGQGLQFLFEYFSETQRNKGNFPGRFSGRQFSNSRSEMNVSTLELGDSALYLCASSSGLAGVGETQYFGPGTRLLVL.

The chain uses TRBV12-3 or TRBV12-4 and TRBJ2-7; 7 bases agree with TRBD2. This CDR3 is 15 amino acids long. V was pared by 2 bases and J by 3 bases, with 7 bases of the junction left unmatched. The CDR3 here is CASSLKRGSLYEQYF. In nucleotides, the CDR3 is TGTGCCAGCAGTTTAAAGCGGGGTAGCCTCTACGAGCAGTACTTC.

This clonotype showed up many times. The chain has TRBV12-3 or TRBV12-4 and TRBJ1-2, with D possibly being TRBD1 (5 bases). Trimming left V 6 bases short and J 8 bases short, with 16 bases between. The CDR3 is 13 amino acids. Here the CDR3 DNA reads TGTGCCAGCAGGCCGACAGCACTCCCGGGCTACACCTTC. It codes for CASRPTALPGYTF.

Here the CDR3 DNA reads TGTGCCAGCAGCCCCCCGGGACGGTTCACTTACGAGCAGTACTTC. This translates into CASSPPGRFTYEQYF. The J gene is TRBJ2-7, the V gene TRBV3-1; the D gene could be TRBD1 or TRBD2 (5 bases each). The CDR3 runs 15 residues. CDR1 and CDR2 from the germline V gene are LGHDT and YNNKEL (reference sequence). Trimming removed 4 bases at V and 4 bases at J, with 17 bases between.

The chain carries TRBV29-1 and TRBJ2-3; 9 bases line up with TRBD2. There are 16 residues in the CDR3. CDR1 is SQVTM, CDR2 ANQGSEA, per germline. Trimming at V came to 6 bases and at J to 1 base, leaving 11 bases not matched to a gene. The CDR3 region is CSVRPGPSGGTDTQYF. The CDR3 coding sequence is TGCAGCGTCCGCCCCGGCCCTAGCGGGGGCACAGATACGCAGTATTTT.

This chain connects TRBV24-1 to TRBJ2-3; D possibly corresponds to TRBD1 (6 bases). The germline V and J ends were trimmed by 2 bases and 6 bases, with 23 bases remaining between them. The CDR3 extends over 18 amino acids. CDR1 and CDR2 (germline): KGHDR, SFDVKD. CDR3 bases: TGTGCCACCAGTGATTCCACAGGGCCCCAGGGTCCACCGGATACGCAGTATTTT. It specifies CATSDSTGPQGPPDTQYF.

This clonotype was observed a handful of times. This chain uses TRBV19 with TRBJ2-1, with 12 bases lining up with TRBD1. Germline values: CDR1 LNHDA, CDR2 SQIVND (reference sequence). CDR3 size: 18 residues. Unmatched junction bases numbered 14, after V lost 7 bases and J lost 4 bases. CDR3 bases: TGTGCCAGTAAGGGGACAGGGGGCGCGATAAACAGGTACAATGAGCAGTTCTTC. Its protein is CASKGTGGAINRYNEQFF. The full variable domain, completed using reference TRBV19 and TRBJ2-1, is DGGITQSPKYLFRKEGQNVTLSCEQNLNHDAMYWYRQDPGQGLRLIYYSQIVNDFQKGDIAEGYSVSREKKESFPLTVTSAQKNPTAFYLCASKGTGGAINRYNEQFFGPGTRLTVL.

This clonotype was seen a handful of times. The chain employs TRBV12-3 or TRBV12-4 and TRBJ2-1, with D unresolved. The V gene lost 3 bases and the J gene lost 4 bases, with 7 bases spanning the gap. CDR3 length equals 13 residues. The CDR3 nucleotides are TGTGCCAGCAGTTTTGGGCCATACAATGAGCAGTTCTTC. Its protein is CASSFGPYNEQFF.

This clonotype has only a few counts. The rearrangement uses TRBV27 and TRBJ2-3; D possibly matches TRBD1 or TRBD2 (7 bases each). From germline, CDR1 is MNHEY and CDR2 SMNVEV (reference sequence). Trimming took 8 bases from V and 1 from J, leaving 13 bases between them. The CDR3 is made up of 14 amino acids. In DNA, the CDR3 is TGTGCCAGCCGTTCAGGGGGGGGCACAGATACGCAGTATTTT. Its protein is CASRSGGGTDTQYF.

This clonotype was counted a few times. The chain employs TRBV18 and TRBJ1-5; D gene ambiguous. The CDR3 spans 16 residues. Trimming shortened V by 2 bases and J by 9 bases, and 20 bases separated the two germline ends. Germline values: CDR1 KGHSH, CDR2 LQKENI. DNA of the CDR3: TGTGCCAGCTCACCAGCCGCCGGGGTGGGCTCTGGGCCCCAGCATTTT. Translated: CASSPAAGVGSGPQHF.